The 31 T cell receptor beta chains in this list originate from one sample, sequenced in a study of OX40 agonist ivuxolimab in advanced cancers. Clones were sequenced by immunoSEQ multiplex PCR, and TCRdb holds only the in-frame ones, with some missing. The table has some 25,000 clones, roughly three quarters seen once; the top ten hold under 40%. Sequenced material: CD4+ or CD8+ T cells sorted from blood, taken in a trial of the OX40 agonist ivuxolimab. These receptor sequences come from an adult with an advanced solid tumor such as melanoma, head and neck, liver or kidney cancer.

This sequence joins TRBV27 and TRBJ1-6; a possible D gene is TRBD1 (5 bases). From germline, CDR1 is MNHEY and CDR2 SMNVEV (reference sequence). This CDR3 is built from 17 residues. V gave up 2 bases and J gave up 9 bases, with 20 bases separating them. The CDR3, as DNA: TGTGCCAGCAGTTTAAAATGCCCCAGGGTATTGAGTTCACCCCTCCACTTT. Amino acids: CASSLKCPRVLSSPLHF.

The V and J genes are TRBV4-1 and TRBJ2-7, with 11 bases that match TRBD2. This CDR3 comprises 15 residues. V lost 4 bases to trimming and J lost 0 bases; unmatched junction nucleotides: 2. Looked up from germline, CDR1 is MGHRA and CDR2 is YSYEKL. The CDR3 loop is CASSLTSGSSYEQYF. CDR3 sequence (DNA): TGCGCCAGCAGCCTAACTAGCGGGAGCTCCTACGAGCAGTACTTC.

The chain links TRBV7-9 to TRBJ2-7; the match to TRBD1 covers 11 bases. CDR3 length: 16 amino acids. Germline-derived CDR1 and CDR2 are SEHNR and FQNEAQ (reference sequence). The V segment lost 5 bases and the J segment 3 bases; nucleotides outside the gene matches: 9. The CDR3 DNA sequence: TGTGCCAGCAGCCGACAGGGGACAGGGGGTGGCTACGAGCAGTACTTC. This translates into CASSRQGTGGGYEQYF.

This clone was detected once. The V gene is TRBV28, the J gene TRBJ2-1; no definite D call. CDR1 and CDR2 (germline): MDHEN, SYDVKM. The CDR3 covers 14 residues. The germline V and J ends were trimmed by 7 bases and 0 bases, with 10 bases remaining between them. CDR3 loop: CASTSESSYNEQFF. CDR3 nucleotides: TGTGCCAGCACTTCGGAGAGCTCCTACAATGAGCAGTTCTTC.

The chain has TRBV4-1 and TRBJ2-7, with 8 bases aligning to TRBD1. J gave up 2 bases and V 3 bases, and 6 bases lay outside the gene matches. CDR3 size: 15 residues. CDR1 is MGHRA and CDR2 is YSYEKL in the germline V gene. This CDR3 is CASSQTGTGPYEQYF. The CDR3 DNA is TGCGCCAGCAGCCAGACCGGGACAGGCCCCTACGAGCAGTACTTC.

On this clone: Sequence at one end of the junction differs from germline and may be a read error. The gene calls are TRBV7-3 and TRBJ1-2; 9 nucleotides match TRBD1. In germline, CDR1 is SGHTA, CDR2 FQGTGA. This CDR3 has 17 amino acids. DNA of the CDR3: TGCGCCAGCAGCCAGCCGGGACAGGGTATTAAGTGGGATGGCTACACCTTC. Amino acids: CASSQPGQGIKWDGYTF.

The chain employs TRBV10-3 and TRBJ2-7, with TRBD1 matching over 9 bases. V lost 5 bases to trimming and J lost 5 bases; unmatched junction nucleotides: 7. Germline V gene data show CDR1 as ENHRY and CDR2 as SYGVKD. The CDR3 loop spans 14 amino acids. The CDR3 is CAISLQGAPHEQYF. The CDR3 coding sequence is TGTGCCATCAGTCTACAGGGGGCCCCACACGAGCAGTACTTC.

To note about this clone: At one boundary the junction diverges from the germline segment, which might be a read error. This chain connects TRBV7-7 to TRBJ2-3; 12 bases fit TRBD2. The CDR3 runs to 15 residues. Per germline, CDR1 SSHAT and CDR2 FNYEAQ (reference sequence). CDR3 in DNA: TGTGCTAGCAGCTTAGAGGGACTAGCGGGAGATACGCAGTATTTT. Its protein is CASSLEGLAGDTQYF.

V is TRBV4-1 and J is TRBJ2-7; D is tentatively TRBD1 or TRBD2 (5 bases each). Germline V gene lookup returns CDR1 MGHRA and CDR2 YSYEKL. The CDR3 has 15 residues. V lost 2 bases and J lost 7, with 18 bases in between. This CDR3 is CASSQQPGRSVEQYF. The DNA of the CDR3 is TGCGCCAGCAGCCAACAACCGGGACGGAGTGTGGAGCAGTACTTC.

J is TRBJ2-1 and V is TRBV6-1; D is undetermined. The germline V gene encodes CDR1 MNHNS and CDR2 SASEGT. V lost 2 bases, J lost 5 bases, and 4 bases lay in between. This CDR3 spans 12 amino acids. The CDR3 protein is CASSELDNEQFF. CDR3 coding DNA: TGTGCCAGCAGTGAATTGGACAATGAGCAGTTCTTC.

The V gene is TRBV6-5, the J gene TRBJ2-3, with D possibly matching TRBD2 (6 bases). The CDR3 length is 15 residues. In germline, CDR1 is MNHEY, CDR2 SVGAGI. V was cut by 1 base and J by 3 bases, with 11 bases left in between. CDR3 amino acids: CASSYFTGETDTQYF. In DNA form, the CDR3 reads TGTGCCAGCAGTTACTTCACGGGGGAGACAGATACGCAGTATTTT.

CDR3 region: CASGPVGNSPLHF. The CDR3 nucleotides read TGTGCCAGCGGGCCAGTGGGTAATTCACCCCTCCACTTT. This chain joins TRBV2 and TRBJ1-6; D remains ambiguous. Germline V gene sequence: CDR1 SNHLY, CDR2 FYNNEI. Trimming cost V 8 bases and J 6 bases, with 11 bases left between them. The CDR3 totals 13 residues.

The chain combines TRBV7-3 with TRBJ2-7; 12 bases map to TRBD1. Germline V gene sequence: CDR1 SGHTA, CDR2 FQGTGA. V lost 3 bases to trimming and J lost 5 bases; unmatched junction nucleotides: 5. This CDR3 has 15 amino acids. The CDR3 DNA is TGTGCCAGCAGCTTTTCCGGGACAGGGGGCCACGAGCAGTACTTC. Its translation is CASSFSGTGGHEQYF.

V usage is TRBV7-9 and J usage is TRBJ2-3; TRBD1 aligns across 9 bases. This CDR3 has 18 residues. V trimming: 4 bases; J trimming: 2 bases; junction bases outside the gene matches: 13. Per germline, CDR1 SEHNR and CDR2 FQNEAQ (reference sequence). CDR3 in DNA: TGTGCCAGCAGCTCCCCGAAGGTGGGACAGGGCTTCACAGATACGCAGTATTTT. Translating it yields CASSSPKVGQGFTDTQYF.

The rearrangement uses TRBV21-1 and TRBJ1-1; TRBD1, as called in the table, went unchecked against the DNA. TRBV21-1 is a pseudogene. The CDR3 totals 17 residues. This CDR3 is CASSNSGTGGRNTEAFF. Here the CDR3 DNA reads TGTGCCAGCAGCAATTCCGGGACAGGGGGCCGGAACACTGAAGCTTTCTTT.

The chain links TRBV4-1 to TRBJ2-5, with 7 bases aligning to TRBD1. J was trimmed by 2 bases and V by 1 base; bases with no gene match: 7. The CDR3 is 16 residues long. The V gene's germline CDR1 is MGHRA and CDR2 YSYEKL. In nucleotides, the CDR3 is TGCGCCAGCAGCCAAGTCTTGGGACAGAAACAAGAGACCCAGTACTTC. This translates into CASSQVLGQKQETQYF.

The chain employs TRBV11-3 and TRBJ2-1, with TRBD2 matching over 7 bases. The ends lost 1 base at V and 6 bases at J; junction bases unmatched: 12. CDR1 and CDR2 (germline): SGHNT, YENEEA. This CDR3 has 17 residues. The CDR3 nucleotides are TGTGCCAGCAGCTTAGGTCCCTCTGGTGGGAGGGCCAATGAGCAGTTCTTC. Its protein product is CASSLGPSGGRANEQFF.

The chain joins TRBV5-6 to TRBJ2-3; TRBD2 might be the D (7 bases). The CDR3 length is 14 residues. Germline CDR1 reads SGHDT; CDR2 reads YYEEEE. The ends were cut back, 3 bases at V and 7 bases at J, with 15 bases in the middle. CDR3 amino acids: CASSSGGAINTQYF. CDR3 bases: TGTGCCAGCAGCTCTGGGGGGGCCATAAATACGCAGTATTTT.

This clone was found a few times. The junction and the germline gene differ at one end; a read error may be behind it. Other DNA sequences within the sample encode an identical CDR3. This chain links TRBV7-7 with TRBJ2-2; 9 bases match TRBD1. Germline CDR1 reads SSHAT; CDR2 reads FNYEAQ (reference sequence). The CDR3 is 15 amino acids. CDR3 coding DNA: TGTGCTAGCAGCTTAGGGACAGGGTCCACCGGGGAGCTGTTTTTT. Translated, it gives CASSLGTGSTGELFF.

This clone showed up just a few times. The CDR3 here is CASSLFLSAAEAFF. In DNA form, the CDR3 reads TGTGCCAGCAGTTTATTTCTCTCGGCAGCCGAAGCTTTCTTT. The chain has TRBV27 and TRBJ1-1; no clear D gene. The CDR3 spans 14 residues. V gave up 1 base and J gave up 8 bases, with 14 bases separating them. Per the germline V gene, CDR1 is MNHEY and CDR2 is SMNVEV (reference sequence).

The chain joins TRBV7-9 to TRBJ2-7; weak D call: TRBD2 (5 bases). The germline CDR1 and CDR2 sequences are SEHNR and FQNEAQ (reference sequence). The ends were cut back, 6 bases at V and 5 bases at J, with 14 bases in the middle. There are 13 residues in the CDR3. The CDR3 region is CASSSRVRHEQYF. The DNA for the CDR3 is TGTGCCAGCAGTTCGCGGGTGAGGCACGAGCAGTACTTC.

The chain combines TRBV9 with TRBJ2-3; TRBD2 is a possible D gene (5 bases). The CDR3 has 15 amino acids. The V gene lost 4 bases and the J gene lost 4 bases, with 16 bases spanning the gap. CDR1 and CDR2 from the germline V gene are SGDLS and YYNGEE. Here the CDR3 reads CASSLQTAGADTQYF. CDR3 DNA: TGTGCCAGCAGCCTCCAAACTGCGGGTGCAGATACGCAGTATTTT.

This clone occurred many times. V and J are TRBV14 and TRBJ2-1; 7 bases are shared with TRBD2. Losses at the gene ends were 0 bases for V and 2 bases for J; bases not matched to a gene: 4. The CDR3 has 16 amino acids. CDR1 is SGHDN and CDR2 is FVKESK in the germline V gene. For the CDR3, the DNA is TGTGCCAGCAGCCAAGAGCTAGCGGTAGCCTACAATGAGCAGTTCTTC. Translating it yields CASSQELAVAYNEQFF.

This clone was picked up many times. V gene TRBV4-2 combines with J gene TRBJ2-3; 13 bases map to TRBD2. Germline V gives CDR1 LGHNA, CDR2 YNFKEQ. The V and J ends lost 0 bases and 0 bases, in that order; junction bases with no gene match: 9. The CDR3 is 20 amino acids. The CDR3 sequence: CASSQDLTSGRVPSTDTQYF. The CDR3 coding sequence is TGTGCCAGCAGCCAAGATCTAACTAGCGGGAGGGTGCCTAGCACAGATACGCAGTATTTT.

This chain's CDR3 is CSAGGQLNEQFF. The CDR3 region has the DNA TGCAGCGCCGGGGGGCAGCTTAATGAGCAGTTCTTC. The V gene is TRBV29-1, the J gene TRBJ2-1; a possible D gene is TRBD2 (7 bases). The CDR3 consists of 12 residues. V lost 7 bases, J lost 7 bases, and 14 bases lay in between. Germline V lookup: CDR1 SQVTM, CDR2 ANQGSEA.

The CDR3 here is CASSSLAVTSTDTQYF. CDR3 nucleotides: TGTGCCAGCAGTTCACTAGCGGTAACTAGCACAGATACGCAGTATTTT. This chain connects TRBV28 to TRBJ2-3; 8 bases agree with TRBD2. Germline values: CDR1 MDHEN, CDR2 SYDVKM. Unmatched junction bases numbered 6, after V lost 4 bases and J lost 0 bases. The CDR3 totals 16 residues.

This chain links TRBV7-2 with TRBJ1-2; D is unresolved. The CDR3 consists of 16 residues. Germline-derived CDR1 and CDR2 are SGHTA and FQGNSA. Trimming pared 1 base from V and 2 bases from J, leaving 14 bases between. The CDR3 DNA reads as TGTGCCAGCAGCTTAGGAATCTTTGGGGAGAACTATGGCTACACCTTC. Translating gives CASSLGIFGENYGYTF.

The CDR3 nucleotides are TGTGCCAGCAGCTTTCTCCAGGGAAACTATGGCTACACCTTC. Its translation is CASSFLQGNYGYTF. The rearrangement links TRBV7-2 to TRBJ1-2; D perhaps matches TRBD1 (5 bases). CDR1 and CDR2 from the germline V gene are SGHTA and FQGNSA. The CDR3 runs 14 residues. V lost 3 bases and J 2 bases, leaving 10 bases between the germline ends.

The CDR3 here is CASSTGGADTQYF. DNA of the CDR3: TGTGCCAGCAGCACAGGGGGCGCAGATACGCAGTATTTT. The chain couples TRBV6-5 to TRBJ2-3; 9 nucleotides line up with TRBD1. With V trimmed by 6 bases and J by 4 bases, 2 bases remained unmatched. The germline gives CDR1 MNHEY, CDR2 SVGAGI. The length of the CDR3 is 13 residues.

This chain joins TRBV5-1 and TRBJ2-7; 7 bases map to TRBD1. The CDR3 extends over 14 amino acids. The germline gives CDR1 SGHRS, CDR2 YFSETQ. V lost 7 bases and J lost 2; bases outside the gene matches: 9. CDR3 in amino acids: CASSPGQITYEQYF. The CDR3 DNA is TGCGCCAGCTCTCCGGGACAGATTACCTACGAGCAGTACTTC.

This sequence joins TRBV7-6 and TRBJ2-7, with D uncertain. The CDR3 runs to 12 residues. CDR1 is SGHVS and CDR2 is FNYEAQ in the germline V gene. Trimming shortened V by 5 bases and J by 3 bases, and 8 bases separated the two germline ends. Written as DNA, the CDR3 is TGTGCCAGCAGCCCTACTAACTACGAGCAGTACTTC. Amino acids: CASSPTNYEQYF. The variable domain in full, with the rest retrieved from reference TRBV7-6 and TRBJ2-7, is GAGVSQSPRYKVTKRGQDVALRCDPISGHVSLYWYRQALGQGPEFLTYFNYEAQQDKSGLPNDRFSAERPEGSISTLTIQRTEQRDSAMYRCASSPTNYEQYFGPGTRLTVT.